These T cell receptor beta chains were read from a single sample in a study of OX40 agonist ivuxolimab in advanced cancers. The assay was immunoSEQ multiplex PCR, and TCRdb's table has in-frame clones only and misses some. The data hold around 62,000 clones, with 89% observed a single time. The sequenced sample was CD4+ or CD8+ T cells sorted from blood, obtained in a trial of the OX40 agonist ivuxolimab. The receptors stem from an adult with an advanced solid tumor such as melanoma, head and neck, liver or kidney cancer. CDR3s leave out the opening cysteine and the closing phenylalanine or tryptophan. The order of the fields is J gene, V gene, clone size, CDR3 protein. Clone size is shown for a subset of rows, as once, few, many or a class of expanded clone.

TRBJ2-5 TRBV6-5 - ASNPRWGLQETQY
TRBJ2-6 TRBV4-1 once ASSLWTVESLGANVLT
TRBJ2-3 TRBV9 - ASSVPLGGSLTDTQY
TRBJ2-1 TRBV7-3 - ASSLNSGSPLPYNEQF
TRBJ2-2 TRBV9 - ASSLGAGLSTGELF
TRBJ2-1 TRBV11-2 - ASSFNINEQF
TRBJ2-2 TRBV6-6 - ASSFLLAELTGELF
TRBJ2-2 TRBV9 - ASSVASANTGELF
TRBJ1-2 TRBV5-1 - ASSLAGQGHGYT
TRBJ2-5 TRBV6-5 - ASSYSGASGETQY
TRBJ2-2 TRBV5-1 - ASSLEPENTGELF
TRBJ2-2 TRBV27 - ASTRQPSGRGELF
TRBJ1-1 TRBV6-6 few ASSHGGNTEAF
TRBJ2-2 TRBV5-1 - ASSFQDRPNTGELF
TRBJ2-7 TRBV6-1 - ASSERGLYEQY
TRBJ2-2 TRBV13 - ASSYGTGTGELF
TRBJ2-2 TRBV28 - ASSLLTNTGELF
TRBJ2-1 TRBV6-1 - ASSESPHWEGDNEQF
TRBJ2-1 TRBV2 once ASSDSGTSSSYNEQF
TRBJ2-1 TRBV7-6 - ASTDTSRYNEQF
TRBJ2-7 TRBV6-1 - ASSEARGGAYEQY
TRBJ2-3 TRBV4-1 - ASSQEVRAGGDTQY
TRBJ2-2 TRBV6-5 once ASSYWEMVGELF
TRBJ2-3 TRBV7-9 - ASSSRSGTSTDTQY
TRBJ1-3 TRBV7-9 once ASSPGVSSGNTIY
TRBJ2-6 TRBV5-6 - ASSSIPGANVLT
TRBJ2-4 TRBV10-3 - AISEPSTAGNIQY
TRBJ1-1 TRBV19 - ASSIRGRDPSNTEAF
TRBJ2-2 TRBV29-1 once SVWTSGRAGTGELF
TRBJ2-1 TRBV19 - ASSPRVSNEQF
TRBJ2-7 TRBV28 - ASSPAGYEQY
TRBJ2-3 TRBV30 - AWSEGWGTTTDTQY
TRBJ2-2 TRBV5-8 - ASTWTRQLNTGELF
TRBJ2-1 TRBV27 few ASSRQSSYNEQF
TRBJ2-3 TRBV13 - ASSTSGRAEDTQY
TRBJ1-5 TRBV28 - ASSLVKGISNQPQH
TRBJ2-7 TRBV28 - ASSLGTLRGSSGRPLGEQY
TRBJ1-5 TRBV28 - ASTFHRDRDSNQPQH
TRBJ2-7 TRBV7-6 - ASSYGTSYEQY
TRBJ1-5 TRBV5-6 - ASSSQGWNQPQH
TRBJ2-3 TRBV4-1 - ASLRDASTDTQY
TRBJ2-7 TRBV4-1 few ASSQGTVSYEQY
TRBJ1-5 TRBV28 - ASSGVPKAQH
TRBJ2-7 TRBV28 - ASSIGQPNEQY
TRBJ2-1 TRBV9 - ASSAGQGGYNEQF
TRBJ2-7 TRBV4-1 - ASSSRLAGTYEQY
TRBJ2-7 TRBV4-3 few ASSLTDRAIYEQY